What follows are 15 T cell receptor beta chains derived from one specimen sequenced in a study of cytomegalovirus exposure and HLA in healthy donors. Primers: 60 Vbeta forward and 13 Jbeta reverse. TCRdb keeps only in-frame clones here, not all; method: immunoSEQ multiplex PCR. The sample has about 98,000 clones, around two thirds seen once. Sequencing was performed on PBMCs. Receptors were obtained from a male donor in good health and CMV-seronegative.

The rearrangement joins TRBV27 to TRBJ2-5; possible D gene TRBD2, 5 bases. CDR3 length equals 15 residues. V lost 6 bases and J lost 1, with 15 bases in between. Germline V CDR1 and CDR2: MNHEY, SMNVEV (reference sequence). The CDR3 spells CASSLGLAAQETQYF. CDR3 coding DNA: TGTGCCAGCAGCTTAGGTCTAGCAGCCCAAGAGACCCAGTACTTC.

The V and J genes are TRBV18 and TRBJ2-1, with D tentatively TRBD2 (5 bases). The germline V gene has CDR1 KGHSH and CDR2 LQKENI. V lost 5 bases and J lost 12, with 14 bases in between. This CDR3 contains 12 residues. The CDR3 bases are TGTGCCAGCTCAGATGGAGGAACAGTGCAGTTCTTC. It encodes CASSDGGTVQFF.

The V gene is TRBV7-2, the J gene TRBJ2-5; 16 bases map to TRBD2. The V and J ends lost 5 bases and 5 bases, in that order; junction bases with no gene match: 8. This CDR3 is built from 17 residues. Germline assignment: CDR1 SGHTA and CDR2 FQGNSA. The CDR3 here is CASSPLGLAGGEETQYF. CDR3 nucleotide sequence: TGTGCCAGCAGCCCCCTGGGACTAGCGGGAGGGGAGGAGACCCAGTACTTC.

The chain carries TRBV7-6 and TRBJ2-6, with D perhaps matching TRBD2 (5 bases). The CDR3 is made up of 15 amino acids. Germline CDR1 reads SGHVS; CDR2 reads FNYEAQ. The V end was cut by 4 bases, the J end by 4 bases, with 11 bases between. CDR3 in DNA: TGTGCCAGCAGCTCCGGGGTCGTGGGGGCCAACGTCCTGACTTTC. Translation gives CASSSGVVGANVLTF.

This CDR3 reads CASTKRVANEKLFF. The CDR3 nucleotides are TGCGCCAGCACGAAGCGGGTAGCTAATGAAAAACTGTTTTTT. The J gene is TRBJ1-4, the V gene TRBV10-1; D gene unclear. V gave up 7 bases and J gave up 3 bases, with 12 bases separating them. CDR1 and CDR2 from the germline V gene are WNHNN and SYGVQD (reference sequence). This CDR3 is 14 amino acids long.

This clone was observed a single time. This rearrangement joins TRBV7-2 to TRBJ2-2; 14 bases line up with TRBD2. Germline V gene sequence: CDR1 SGHTA, CDR2 FQGNSA. After removal of 6 bases from V and 4 bases from J, the junction contained 4 bases not matched to a gene. The CDR3 is 16 residues long. The CDR3 loop reads CASSRTSGRSTGELFF. CDR3 sequence (DNA): TGTGCCAGCAGTCGGACTAGCGGGAGGTCCACCGGGGAGCTGTTTTTT. Combining the CDR3 with reference TRBV7-2 and TRBJ2-2 gives the whole variable domain GAGVSQSPSNKVTEKGKDVELRCDPISGHTALYWYRQSLGQGLEFLIYFQGNSAPDKSGLPSDRFSAERTGGSVSTLTIQRTQQEDSAVYLCASSRTSGRSTGELFFGEGSRLTVL.

The table lists this clone with a count of one. This sequence joins TRBV9 and TRBJ2-7; tentatively, D is TRBD1 (7 bases). Germline lookup yields CDR1 SGDLS and CDR2 YYNGEE. Between the trimmed V and J ends, which lost 0 bases and 2 bases, there was a span of 12 bases. The CDR3 totals 15 residues. In nucleotides, the CDR3 is TGTGCCAGCAGCGTAGATGGAGGGGGCGCCTACGAGCAGTACTTC. Translation gives CASSVDGGGAYEQYF.

This chain joins TRBV9 and TRBJ1-3, with 7 bases aligning to TRBD1. Germline V gene data show CDR1 as SGDLS and CDR2 as YYNGEE. This CDR3 is 15 amino acids long. V shed 7 bases, J shed 2 bases, and the junction held 9 bases outside the gene matches. Written as DNA, the CDR3 is TGTGCCAGCGCCACTAATACAGGGGCTGGAAACACCATATATTTT. Translated, it gives CASATNTGAGNTIYF.

The V call is TRBV5-1, the J call TRBJ2-1, with TRBD2 matching 11 bases. This CDR3 is built from 17 residues. Unmatched junction bases numbered 9, after V lost 2 bases and J lost 5 bases. CDR1 and CDR2 (germline): SGHRS, YFSETQ. CDR3 nucleotides: TGCGCCAGCAGCTTCGGGACTAGCGGAGTACCAGACAATGAGCAGTTCTTC. Protein: CASSFGTSGVPDNEQFF.

This sequence joins TRBV5-4 and TRBJ1-1; a weak D match, TRBD1 (6 bases). V lost 4 bases and J 3 bases, leaving 13 bases between the germline ends. This CDR3 contains 14 residues. The germline V gene has CDR1 SGHNT and CDR2 YYREEE (reference sequence). The CDR3 loop reads CASSHTGWDTEAFF. The DNA of the CDR3 is TGTGCCAGCAGCCACACAGGGTGGGACACTGAAGCTTTCTTT.

This clone appeared a few times. The chain combines TRBV5-6 with TRBJ2-7; 8 positions match TRBD1. The V segment lost 0 bases and the J segment 0 bases; nucleotides outside the gene matches: 2. This CDR3 has 15 residues. Germline-derived CDR1 and CDR2 are SGHDT and YYEEEE. In DNA, the CDR3 is TGTGCCAGCAGCTTGGGACAGGGGAACTCCTACGAGCAGTACTTC. It translates to CASSLGQGNSYEQYF.

The chain employs TRBV5-6 and TRBJ1-2; TRBD1 is a possible D gene (6 bases). Trimming took off 1 base at V and 7 bases at J, with 11 bases between the two ends. The germline gives CDR1 SGHDT, CDR2 YYEEEE. This CDR3 has 13 amino acids. CDR3 sequence (DNA): TGTGCCAGCAGCTTGACAGGGCCGTCTGGCTACACCTTC. It translates to CASSLTGPSGYTF.

This chain connects TRBV2 to TRBJ1-6; D remains unclear. V was cut by 3 bases and J by 10 bases, with 13 bases left in between. There are 14 residues in the CDR3. Germline loops: CDR1 SNHLY, CDR2 FYNNEI. CDR3 sequence: CASSDRGIGSPLHF. The CDR3 DNA reads as TGTGCCAGCAGTGATCGGGGAATTGGCTCACCCCTCCACTTT. Based on the CDR3 plus reference TRBV2 and TRBJ1-6, the full variable domain is EPEVTQTPSHQVTQMGQEVILRCVPISNHLYFYWYRQILGQKVEFLVSFYNNEISEKSEIFDDQFSVERPDGSNFTLKIRSTKLEDSAMYFCASSDRGIGSPLHFGNGTRLTVT.

The V gene is TRBV5-4, the J gene TRBJ2-5, with a tentative D call TRBD2 (5 bases). Germline CDR1 and CDR2: SGHNT and YYREEE (reference sequence). The ends were cut back, 3 bases at V and 7 bases at J, with 13 bases in the middle. The CDR3 has 13 amino acids. CDR3 bases: TGTGCCAGCAGCTCCGTTGGGGAGAGGACCCAGTACTTC. Translating it yields CASSSVGERTQYF. Full variable domain (outside the CDR3, taken from reference TRBV5-4 and TRBJ2-5): ETGVTQSPTHLIKTRGQQVTLRCSSQSGHNTVSWYQQALGQGPQFIFQYYREEENGRGNFPPRFSGLQFPNYSSELNVNALELDDSALYLCASSSVGERTQYFGPGTRLLVL.

This chain connects TRBV4-3 to TRBJ1-5; tentatively, D is TRBD1 (5 bases). This CDR3 has 16 residues. Germline CDR1 and CDR2: LGHNA and YSLEER. The ends were cut back, 0 bases at V and 3 bases at J, with 12 bases in the middle. In DNA, the CDR3 is TGCGCCAGCAGCCAAGAGGCGGGGGGATCCAATCAGCCCCAGCATTTT. This gives the protein CASSQEAGGSNQPQHF.